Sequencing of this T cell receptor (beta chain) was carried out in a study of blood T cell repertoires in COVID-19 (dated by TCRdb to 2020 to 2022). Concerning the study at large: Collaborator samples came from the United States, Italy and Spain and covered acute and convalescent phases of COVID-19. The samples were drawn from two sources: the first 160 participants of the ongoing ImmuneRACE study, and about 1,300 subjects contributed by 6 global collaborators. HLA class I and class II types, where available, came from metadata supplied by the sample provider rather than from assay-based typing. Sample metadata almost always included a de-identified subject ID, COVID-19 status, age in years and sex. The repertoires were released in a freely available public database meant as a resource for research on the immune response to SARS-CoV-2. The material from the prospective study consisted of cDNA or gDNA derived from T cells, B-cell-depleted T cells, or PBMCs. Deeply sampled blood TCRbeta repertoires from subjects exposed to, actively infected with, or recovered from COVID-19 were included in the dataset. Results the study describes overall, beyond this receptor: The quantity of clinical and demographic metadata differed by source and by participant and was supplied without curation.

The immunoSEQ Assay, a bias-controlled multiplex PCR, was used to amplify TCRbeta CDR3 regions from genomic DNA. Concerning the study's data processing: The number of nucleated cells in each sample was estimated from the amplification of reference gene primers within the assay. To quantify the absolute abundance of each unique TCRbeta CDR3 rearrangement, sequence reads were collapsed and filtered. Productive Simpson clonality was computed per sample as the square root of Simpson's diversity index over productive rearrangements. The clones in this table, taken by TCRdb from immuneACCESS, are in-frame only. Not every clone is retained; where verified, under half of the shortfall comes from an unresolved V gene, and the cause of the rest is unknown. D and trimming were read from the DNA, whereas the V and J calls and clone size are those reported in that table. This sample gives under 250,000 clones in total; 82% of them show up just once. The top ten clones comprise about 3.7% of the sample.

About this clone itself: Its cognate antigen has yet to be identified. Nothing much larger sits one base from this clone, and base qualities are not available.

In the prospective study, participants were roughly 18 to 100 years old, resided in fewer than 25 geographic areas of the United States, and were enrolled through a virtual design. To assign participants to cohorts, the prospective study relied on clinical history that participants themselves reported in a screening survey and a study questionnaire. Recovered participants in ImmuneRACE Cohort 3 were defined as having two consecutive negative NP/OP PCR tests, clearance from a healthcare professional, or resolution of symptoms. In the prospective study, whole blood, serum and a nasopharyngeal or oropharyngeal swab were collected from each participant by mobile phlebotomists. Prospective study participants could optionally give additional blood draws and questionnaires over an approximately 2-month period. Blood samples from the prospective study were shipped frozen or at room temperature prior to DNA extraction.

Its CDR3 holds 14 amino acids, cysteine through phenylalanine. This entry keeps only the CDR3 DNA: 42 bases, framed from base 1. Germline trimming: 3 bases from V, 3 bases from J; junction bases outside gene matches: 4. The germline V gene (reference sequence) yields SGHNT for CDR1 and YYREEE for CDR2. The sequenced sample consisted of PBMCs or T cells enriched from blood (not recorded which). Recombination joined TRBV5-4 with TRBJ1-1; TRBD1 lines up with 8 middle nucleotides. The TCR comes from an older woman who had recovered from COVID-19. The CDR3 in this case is CASSSRQGYTEAFF. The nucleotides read TGTGCCAGCAGCTCAAGACAGGGGTACACTGAAGCTTTCTTT.